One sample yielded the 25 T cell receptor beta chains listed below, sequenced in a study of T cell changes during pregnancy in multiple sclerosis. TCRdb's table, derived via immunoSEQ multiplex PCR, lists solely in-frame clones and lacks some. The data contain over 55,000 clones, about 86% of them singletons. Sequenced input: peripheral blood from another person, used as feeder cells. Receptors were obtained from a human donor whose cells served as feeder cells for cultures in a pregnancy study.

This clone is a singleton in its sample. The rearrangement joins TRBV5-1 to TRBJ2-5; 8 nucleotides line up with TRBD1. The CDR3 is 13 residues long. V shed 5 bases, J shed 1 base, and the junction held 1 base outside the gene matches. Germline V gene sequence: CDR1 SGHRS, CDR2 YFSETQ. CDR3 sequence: CASSTGGQETQYF. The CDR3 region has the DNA TGCGCCAGCAGTACAGGGGGCCAAGAGACCCAGTACTTC. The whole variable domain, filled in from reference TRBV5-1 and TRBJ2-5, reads KAGVTQTPRYLIKTRGQQVTLSCSPISGHRSVSWYQQTPGQGLQFLFEYFSETQRNKGNFPGRFSGRQFSNSRSEMNVSTLELGDSALYLCASSTGGQETQYFGPGTRLLVL.

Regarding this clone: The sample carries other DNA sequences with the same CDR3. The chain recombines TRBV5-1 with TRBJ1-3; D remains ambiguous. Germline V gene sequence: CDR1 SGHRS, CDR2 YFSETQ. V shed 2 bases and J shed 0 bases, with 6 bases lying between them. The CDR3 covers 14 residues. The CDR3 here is CASSLGNSGNTIYF. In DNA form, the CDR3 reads TGCGCCAGCAGCTTAGGTAACTCTGGAAACACCATATATTTT.

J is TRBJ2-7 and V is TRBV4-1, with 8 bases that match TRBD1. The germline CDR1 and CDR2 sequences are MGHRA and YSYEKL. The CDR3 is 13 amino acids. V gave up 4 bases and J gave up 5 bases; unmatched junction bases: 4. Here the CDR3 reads CASSPQGADEQYF. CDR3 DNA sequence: TGCGCCAGCAGCCCCCAGGGGGCGGACGAGCAGTACTTC.

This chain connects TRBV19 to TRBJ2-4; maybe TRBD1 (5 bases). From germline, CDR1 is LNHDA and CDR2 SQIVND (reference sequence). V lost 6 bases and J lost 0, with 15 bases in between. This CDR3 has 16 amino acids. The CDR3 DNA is TGTGCCAGTAGCTCCGGACACACCCTAGCCAAAAACATTCAGTACTTC. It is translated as CASSSGHTLAKNIQYF.

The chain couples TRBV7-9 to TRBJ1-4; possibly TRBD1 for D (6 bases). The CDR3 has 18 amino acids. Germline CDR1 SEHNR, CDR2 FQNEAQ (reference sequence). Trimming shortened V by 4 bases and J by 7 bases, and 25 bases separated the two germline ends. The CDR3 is CASSSPYSNRVRGEKLFF. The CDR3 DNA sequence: TGTGCCAGCAGCTCACCTTACTCAAACAGGGTACGGGGTGAAAAACTGTTTTTT.

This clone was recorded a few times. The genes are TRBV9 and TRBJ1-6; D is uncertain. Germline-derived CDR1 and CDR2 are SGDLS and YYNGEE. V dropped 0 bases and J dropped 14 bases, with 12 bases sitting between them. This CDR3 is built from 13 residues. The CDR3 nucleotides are TGTGCCAGCAGCGTAGATGCAGGCCGGGCCCTCCACTTT. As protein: CASSVDAGRALHF.

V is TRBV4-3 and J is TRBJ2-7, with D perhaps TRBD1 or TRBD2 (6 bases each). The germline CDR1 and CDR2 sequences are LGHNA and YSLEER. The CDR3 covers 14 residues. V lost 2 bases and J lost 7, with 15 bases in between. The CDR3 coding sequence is TGCGCCAGCAGCCAATCGGGGGCCCCGGGGGAGCAGTACTTC. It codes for CASSQSGAPGEQYF.

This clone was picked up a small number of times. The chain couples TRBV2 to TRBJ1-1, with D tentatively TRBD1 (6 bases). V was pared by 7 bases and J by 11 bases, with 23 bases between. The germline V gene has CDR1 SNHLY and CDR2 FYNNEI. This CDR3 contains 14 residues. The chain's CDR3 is CASTLPRQGRTAFF. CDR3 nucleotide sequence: TGTGCCAGCACCCTCCCGCGGCAGGGGAGGACGGCTTTCTTT.

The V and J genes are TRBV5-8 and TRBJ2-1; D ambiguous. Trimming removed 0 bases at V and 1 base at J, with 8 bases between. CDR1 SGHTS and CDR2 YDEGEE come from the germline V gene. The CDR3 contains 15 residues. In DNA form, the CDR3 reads TGTGCCAGCAGCTTGGGGTCACCTTCCTACAATGAGCAGTTCTTC. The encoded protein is CASSLGSPSYNEQFF.

The CDR3 DNA sequence: TGTGCCAGCAGCGGACTAGCGGGGAGCACAGATACGCAGTATTTT. It translates to CASSGLAGSTDTQYF. The rearrangement uses TRBV9 and TRBJ2-3, with TRBD2 matching over 11 bases. This CDR3 comprises 15 residues. J lost 0 bases, V lost 3 bases, and 0 bases had no gene match. In germline, CDR1 is SGDLS, CDR2 YYNGEE.

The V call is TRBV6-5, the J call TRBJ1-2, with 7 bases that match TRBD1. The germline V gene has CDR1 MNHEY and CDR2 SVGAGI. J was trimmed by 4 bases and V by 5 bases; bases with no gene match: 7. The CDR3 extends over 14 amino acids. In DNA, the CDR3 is TGTGCCAGCAGTGAAGGGGCAGGGGGCTATGGCTACACCTTC. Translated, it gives CASSEGAGGYGYTF.

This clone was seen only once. In DNA, the CDR3 is TGTGCCAGCAGCTTAGGACCCAGCACCCCCCAGTACTTC. Translated, it gives CASSLGPSTPQYF. The V call is TRBV7-2, the J call TRBJ2-5, with D hard to call. This CDR3 has 13 amino acids. In germline, CDR1 is SGHTA, CDR2 FQGNSA. V was shortened by 1 base and J by 9 bases, with 12 bases between the two germline ends. Variable domain in full (rest from reference TRBV7-2 and TRBJ2-5): GAGVSQSPSNKVTEKGKDVELRCDPISGHTALYWYRQSLGQGLEFLIYFQGNSAPDKSGLPSDRFSAERTGGSVSTLTIQRTQQEDSAVYLCASSLGPSTPQYFGPGTRLLVL.

CDR3 in DNA: TGTGCCAGCAGCCATACACACAGGGCCAGACAGCCCCAGCATTTT. Amino acid sequence: CASSHTHRARQPQHF. The rearrangement joins TRBV4-2 to TRBJ1-5, with D possibly being TRBD1 (6 bases). From germline, CDR1 is LGHNA and CDR2 YNFKEQ. The V gene lost 3 bases and the J gene lost 7 bases, with 16 bases spanning the gap. The CDR3 totals 15 residues.

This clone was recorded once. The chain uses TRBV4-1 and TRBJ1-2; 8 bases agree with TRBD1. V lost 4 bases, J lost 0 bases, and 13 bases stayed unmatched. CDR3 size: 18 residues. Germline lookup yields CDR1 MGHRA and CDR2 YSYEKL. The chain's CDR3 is CASSRLDREGFTNYGYTF. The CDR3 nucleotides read TGCGCCAGCAGCCGCTTGGACAGGGAGGGCTTCACTAACTATGGCTACACCTTC.

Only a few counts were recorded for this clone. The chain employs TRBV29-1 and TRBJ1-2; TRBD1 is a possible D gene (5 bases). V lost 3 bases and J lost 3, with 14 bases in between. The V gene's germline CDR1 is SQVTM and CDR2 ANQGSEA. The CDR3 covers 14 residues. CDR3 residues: CSVDSGGTYYGYTF. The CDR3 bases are TGCAGCGTTGATTCGGGGGGGACTTACTATGGCTACACCTTC.

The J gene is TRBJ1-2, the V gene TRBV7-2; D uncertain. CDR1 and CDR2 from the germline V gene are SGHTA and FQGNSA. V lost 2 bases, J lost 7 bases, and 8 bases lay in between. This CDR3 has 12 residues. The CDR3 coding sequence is TGTGCCAGCAGCTTACAGCTAAGTGGCTACACCTTC. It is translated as CASSLQLSGYTF.

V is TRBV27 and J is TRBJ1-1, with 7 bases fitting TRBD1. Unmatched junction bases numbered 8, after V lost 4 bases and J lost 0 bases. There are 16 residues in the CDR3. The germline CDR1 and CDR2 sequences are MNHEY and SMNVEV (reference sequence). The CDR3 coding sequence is TGTGCCAGCAGTTCAGGGGGTAGTAGTATGAACACTGAAGCTTTCTTT. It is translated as CASSSGGSSMNTEAFF.

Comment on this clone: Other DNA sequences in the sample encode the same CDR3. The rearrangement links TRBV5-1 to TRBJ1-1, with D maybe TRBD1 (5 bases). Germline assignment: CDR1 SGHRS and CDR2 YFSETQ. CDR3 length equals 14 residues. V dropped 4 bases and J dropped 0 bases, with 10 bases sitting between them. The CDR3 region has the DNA TGCGCCAGCAGCCCCGACAGTCTGAACACTGAAGCTTTCTTT. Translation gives CASSPDSLNTEAFF.

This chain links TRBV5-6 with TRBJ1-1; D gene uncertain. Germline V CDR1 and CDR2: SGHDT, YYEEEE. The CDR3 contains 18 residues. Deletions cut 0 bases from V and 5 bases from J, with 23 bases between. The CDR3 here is CASSLARRQALGETEAFF. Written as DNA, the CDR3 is TGTGCCAGCAGCTTGGCTAGGAGGCAGGCTCTAGGTGAGACTGAAGCTTTCTTT.

The CDR3: CASSQTAGYEQYF. The CDR3 nucleotides are TGTGCCAGCAGCCAAACAGCGGGGTACGAGCAGTACTTC. J is TRBJ2-7 and V is TRBV5-6; 7 nucleotides match TRBD2. CDR1 and CDR2 from the germline V gene are SGHDT and YYEEEE. V was clipped by 4 bases and J by 4 bases; unmatched bases: 5. The CDR3 is 13 amino acids.

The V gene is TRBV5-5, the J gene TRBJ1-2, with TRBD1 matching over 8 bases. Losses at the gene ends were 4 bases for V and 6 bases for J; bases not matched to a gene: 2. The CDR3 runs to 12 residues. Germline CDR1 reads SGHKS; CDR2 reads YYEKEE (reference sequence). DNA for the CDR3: TGTGCCAGCAGCCAGGACAGGGATGGCTACACCTTC. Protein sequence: CASSQDRDGYTF.

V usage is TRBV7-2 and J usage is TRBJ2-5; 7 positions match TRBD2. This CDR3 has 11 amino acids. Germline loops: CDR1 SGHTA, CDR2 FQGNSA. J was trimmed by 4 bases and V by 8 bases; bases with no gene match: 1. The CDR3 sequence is CASRGGETQYF. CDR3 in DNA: TGTGCCAGCCGCGGGGGAGAGACCCAGTACTTC. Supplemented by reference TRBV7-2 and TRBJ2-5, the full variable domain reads GAGVSQSPSNKVTEKGKDVELRCDPISGHTALYWYRQSLGQGLEFLIYFQGNSAPDKSGLPSDRFSAERTGGSVSTLTIQRTQQEDSAVYLCASRGGETQYFGPGTRLLVL.

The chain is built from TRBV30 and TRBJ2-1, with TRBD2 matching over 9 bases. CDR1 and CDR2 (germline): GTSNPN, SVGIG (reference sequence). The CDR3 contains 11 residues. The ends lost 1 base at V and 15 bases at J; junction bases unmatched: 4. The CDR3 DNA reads TGTGCCTGGAGTGGCGGGAGGGCCTGGTTCTTC. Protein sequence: CAWSGGRAWFF.

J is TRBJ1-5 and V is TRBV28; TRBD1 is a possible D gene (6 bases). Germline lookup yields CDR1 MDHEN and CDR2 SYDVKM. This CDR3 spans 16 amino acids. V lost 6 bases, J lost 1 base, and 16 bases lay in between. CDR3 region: CASSPTGRGSNQPQHF. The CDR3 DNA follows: TGTGCCAGCAGCCCGACAGGCAGAGGGAGCAATCAGCCCCAGCATTTT.

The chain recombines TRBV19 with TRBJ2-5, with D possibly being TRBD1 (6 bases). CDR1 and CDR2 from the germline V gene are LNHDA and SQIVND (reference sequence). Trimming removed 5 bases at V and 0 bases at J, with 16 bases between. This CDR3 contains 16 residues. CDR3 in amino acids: CASSWRSQGYQETQYF. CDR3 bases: TGTGCCAGTAGTTGGAGATCACAGGGCTACCAAGAGACCCAGTACTTC.